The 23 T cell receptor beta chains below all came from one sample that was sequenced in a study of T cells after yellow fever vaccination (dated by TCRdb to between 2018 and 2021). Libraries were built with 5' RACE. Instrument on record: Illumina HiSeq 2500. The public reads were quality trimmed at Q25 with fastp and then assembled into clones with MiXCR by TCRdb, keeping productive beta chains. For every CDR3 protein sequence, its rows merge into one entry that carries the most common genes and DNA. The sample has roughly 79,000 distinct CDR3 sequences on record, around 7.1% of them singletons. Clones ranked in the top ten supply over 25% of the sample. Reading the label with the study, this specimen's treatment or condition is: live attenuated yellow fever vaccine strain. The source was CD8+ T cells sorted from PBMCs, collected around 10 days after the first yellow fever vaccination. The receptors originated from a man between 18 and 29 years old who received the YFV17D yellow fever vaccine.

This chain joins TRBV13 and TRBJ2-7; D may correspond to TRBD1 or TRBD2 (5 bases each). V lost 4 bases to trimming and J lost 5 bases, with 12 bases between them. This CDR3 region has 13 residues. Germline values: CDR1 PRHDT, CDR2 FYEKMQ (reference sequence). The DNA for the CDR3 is TGTGCCAGCAGCTCCTTGGGGGACCACGAGCAGTACGTC. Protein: CASSSLGDHEQYV.

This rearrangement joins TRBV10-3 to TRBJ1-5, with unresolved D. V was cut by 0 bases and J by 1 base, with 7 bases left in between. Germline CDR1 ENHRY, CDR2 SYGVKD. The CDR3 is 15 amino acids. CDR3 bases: TGTGCCATCAGTGAGTCGATAGGGAGCAATCAGCCCCAGCATTTT. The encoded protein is CAISESIGSNQPQHF.

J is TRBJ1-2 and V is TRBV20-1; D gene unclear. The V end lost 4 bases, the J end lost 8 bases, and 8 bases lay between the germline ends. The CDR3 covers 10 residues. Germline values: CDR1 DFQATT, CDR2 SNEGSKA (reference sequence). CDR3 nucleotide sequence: TGCAGTGCTATGGAGTTCGGCTACACCTTC. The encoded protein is CSAMEFGYTF.

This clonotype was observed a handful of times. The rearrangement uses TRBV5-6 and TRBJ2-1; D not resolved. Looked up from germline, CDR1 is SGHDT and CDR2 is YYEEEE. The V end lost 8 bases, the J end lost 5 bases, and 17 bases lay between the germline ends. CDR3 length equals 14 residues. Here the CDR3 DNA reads TGTGCCAGGAGCCCCGAGCTACGGCACAATGAGCAGTTCTTC. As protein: CARSPELRHNEQFF. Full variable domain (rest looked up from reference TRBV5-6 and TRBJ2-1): DAGVTQSPTHLIKTRGQQVTLRCSPKSGHDTVSWYQQALGQGPQFIFQYYEEEERQRGNFPDRFSGHQFPNYSSELNVNALLLGDSALYLCARSPELRHNEQFFGPGTRLTVL.

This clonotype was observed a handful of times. The CDR3 reads CASSLYRPSPTGYNEQFF. The CDR3 nucleotides read TGCGCCAGCAGCTTGTACAGGCCCTCTCCGACGGGCTATAATGAGCAGTTCTTC. This chain uses TRBV5-1 with TRBJ2-1; TRBD1 might be the D (5 bases). Germline V gives CDR1 SGHRS, CDR2 YFSETQ. Deletions cut 1 base from V and 7 bases from J, with 24 bases between. The CDR3 spans 18 residues.

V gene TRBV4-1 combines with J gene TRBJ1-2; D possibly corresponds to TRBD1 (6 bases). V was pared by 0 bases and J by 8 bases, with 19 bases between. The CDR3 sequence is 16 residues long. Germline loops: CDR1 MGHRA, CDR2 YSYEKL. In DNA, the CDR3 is TGCGCCAGCAGCCAAGATATGGGACTACAGGGTAGAGGCTACACCTTC. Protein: CASSQDMGLQGRGYTF.

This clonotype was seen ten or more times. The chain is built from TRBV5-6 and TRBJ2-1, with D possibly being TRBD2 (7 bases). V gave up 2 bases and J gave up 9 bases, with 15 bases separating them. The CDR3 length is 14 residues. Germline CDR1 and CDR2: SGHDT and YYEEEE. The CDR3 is CASSFRGGGFEQFF. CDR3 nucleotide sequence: TGTGCCAGCAGCTTCAGAGGGGGGGGTTTTGAGCAGTTCTTC.

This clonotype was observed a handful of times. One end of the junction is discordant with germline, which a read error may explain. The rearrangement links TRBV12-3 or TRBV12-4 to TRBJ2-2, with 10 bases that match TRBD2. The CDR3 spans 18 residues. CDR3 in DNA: TGTACCAGCAGTCATAGCGGGGGGACCATTCTGAACACCGGGGAGCTGTTTTTT. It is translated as CTSSHSGGTILNTGELFF.

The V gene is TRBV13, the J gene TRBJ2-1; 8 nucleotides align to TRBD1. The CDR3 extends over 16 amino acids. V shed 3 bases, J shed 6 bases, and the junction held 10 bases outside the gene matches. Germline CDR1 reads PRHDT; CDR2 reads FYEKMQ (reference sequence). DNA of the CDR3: TGTGCCAGCAGCTTTGGGCAGGGGGCCTTTCCCAATGAGCAGTTCTTC. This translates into CASSFGQGAFPNEQFF.

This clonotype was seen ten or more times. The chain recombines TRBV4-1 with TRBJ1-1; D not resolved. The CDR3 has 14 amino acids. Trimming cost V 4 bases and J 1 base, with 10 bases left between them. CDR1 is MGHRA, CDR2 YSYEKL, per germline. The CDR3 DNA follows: TGCGCCAGCAGCCCTGAGACACCGAACACTGAAGCTTTCTTT. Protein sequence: CASSPETPNTEAFF.

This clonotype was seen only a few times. The DNA of the CDR3 is TGTGCCAGCAGCTCGGCGGCCAGGACCTATGGCTACACCTTC. Translation: CASSSAARTYGYTF. This chain connects TRBV7-9 to TRBJ1-2; no definite D call. Trimming took 4 bases from V and 4 from J, leaving 13 bases between them. CDR3 size: 14 residues. The germline gives CDR1 SEHNR, CDR2 FQNEAQ (reference sequence).

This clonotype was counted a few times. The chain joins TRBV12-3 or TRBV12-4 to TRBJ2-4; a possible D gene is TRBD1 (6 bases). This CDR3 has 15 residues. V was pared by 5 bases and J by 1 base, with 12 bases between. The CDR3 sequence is CASSEQGSAKNIQYF. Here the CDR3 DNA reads TGTGCCAGCAGTGAACAGGGATCGGCCAAAAACATTCAGTACTTC.

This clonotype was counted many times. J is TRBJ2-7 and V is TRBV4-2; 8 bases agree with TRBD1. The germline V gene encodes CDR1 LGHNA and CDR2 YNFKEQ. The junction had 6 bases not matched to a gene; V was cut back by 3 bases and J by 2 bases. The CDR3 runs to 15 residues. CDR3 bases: TGTGCCAGCAGCCACCAACAGGGGGACCCCTACGAGCAGTACTTC. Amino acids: CASSHQQGDPYEQYF.

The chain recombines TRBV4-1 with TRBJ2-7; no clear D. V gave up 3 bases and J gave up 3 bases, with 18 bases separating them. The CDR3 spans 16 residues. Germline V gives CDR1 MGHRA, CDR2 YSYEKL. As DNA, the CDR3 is TGCGCCAGCAGCCACGTTCTTTCGGGTATCCTCTACGAGCAGTACTTC. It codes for CASSHVLSGILYEQYF.

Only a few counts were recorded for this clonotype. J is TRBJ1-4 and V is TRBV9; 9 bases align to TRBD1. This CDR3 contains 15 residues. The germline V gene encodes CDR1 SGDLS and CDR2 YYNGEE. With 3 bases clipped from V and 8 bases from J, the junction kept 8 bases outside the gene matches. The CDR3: CASSARDRVGEKLFF. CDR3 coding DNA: TGTGCCAGCAGCGCGCGGGACAGGGTGGGAGAAAAACTGTTTTTT.

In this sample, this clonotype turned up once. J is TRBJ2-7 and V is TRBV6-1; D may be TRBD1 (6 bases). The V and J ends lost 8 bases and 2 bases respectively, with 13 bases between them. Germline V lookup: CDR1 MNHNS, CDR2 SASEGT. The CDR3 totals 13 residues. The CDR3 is CASLGRGPYEQYF. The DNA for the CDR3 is TGTGCCAGCCTCGGCAGGGGCCCCTACGAGCAGTACTTC.

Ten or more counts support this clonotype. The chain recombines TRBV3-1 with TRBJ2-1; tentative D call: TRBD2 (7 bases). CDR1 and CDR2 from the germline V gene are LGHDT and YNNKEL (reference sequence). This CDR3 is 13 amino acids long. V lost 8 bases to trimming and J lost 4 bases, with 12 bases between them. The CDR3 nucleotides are TGTGCCAGCCGGGGGGCCGCATACAATGAGCAGTTCTTC. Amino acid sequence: CASRGAAYNEQFF.

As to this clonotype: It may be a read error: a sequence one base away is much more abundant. The CDR3 sequence is CSAYPSGGAVVMETQYF. DNA of the CDR3: TGCAGTGCTTACCCTAGCGGGGGGGCGGTCGTTATGGAGACCCAGTACTTC. V usage is TRBV20-1 and J usage is TRBJ2-5, with 12 nucleotides matching TRBD2. V shed 5 bases and J 5 bases; nucleotides not matched to a gene: 15. Per the germline V gene, CDR1 is DFQATT and CDR2 is SNEGSKA (reference sequence). The CDR3 has 17 amino acids.

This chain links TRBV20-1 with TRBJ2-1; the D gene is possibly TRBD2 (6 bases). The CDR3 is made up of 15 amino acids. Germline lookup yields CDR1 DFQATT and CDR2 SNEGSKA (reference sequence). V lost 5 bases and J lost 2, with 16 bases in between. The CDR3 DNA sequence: TGCAGTGCTCCGACGGGGGACTGGACCTACAATGAGCAGTTCTTC. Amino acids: CSAPTGDWTYNEQFF.

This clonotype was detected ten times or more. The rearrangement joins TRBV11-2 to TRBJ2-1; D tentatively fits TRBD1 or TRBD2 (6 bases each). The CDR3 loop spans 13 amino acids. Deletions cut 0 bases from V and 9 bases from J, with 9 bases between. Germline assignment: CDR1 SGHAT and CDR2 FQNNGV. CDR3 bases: TGTGCCAGCAGCTTAGATACGGGGGCTGAGCAGTTCTTC. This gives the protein CASSLDTGAEQFF.

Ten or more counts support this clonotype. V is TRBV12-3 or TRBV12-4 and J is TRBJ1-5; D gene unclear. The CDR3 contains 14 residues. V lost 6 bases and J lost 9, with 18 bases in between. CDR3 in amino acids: CASSRTVSIRPQHF. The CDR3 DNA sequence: TGTGCCAGCAGCCGGACTGTCAGCATTCGGCCCCAGCATTTT.

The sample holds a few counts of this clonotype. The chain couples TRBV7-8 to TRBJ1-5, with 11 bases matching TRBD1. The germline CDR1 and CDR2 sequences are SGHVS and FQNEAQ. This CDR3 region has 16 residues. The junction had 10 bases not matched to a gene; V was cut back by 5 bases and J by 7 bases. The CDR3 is CASSHKDRGRRQPQHF. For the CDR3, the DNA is TGTGCCAGCAGCCACAAGGACAGGGGGCGTCGACAGCCCCAGCATTTT.

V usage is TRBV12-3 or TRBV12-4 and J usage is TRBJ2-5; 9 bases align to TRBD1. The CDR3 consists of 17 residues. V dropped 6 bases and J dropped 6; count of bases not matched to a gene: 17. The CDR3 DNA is TGTGCCAGCAGCCAGCCTTTCTCGGGACAGGGCTTACAGACCCAGTACTTC. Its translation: CASSQPFSGQGLQTQYF.